These T cell receptor beta chains were read from a single sample in a study of T cells in Graves' hyperthyroidism and ophthalmopathy. Each CDR3 protein gets one entry after TCRdb re-called the multiplex PCR reads with MiXCR. The sample includes about 500,000 distinct CDR3 sequences, roughly 16% of them seen just once. The sample taken for sequencing was blood. The receptors here all came from a woman between 25 and 40 years old with Graves' ophthalmopathy. The CDR3 runs from the conserved cysteine through the conserved F or W. The D gene is left open where the match is weak. Some rows mark clone size as missing; the rest say once, few, many or name a class of expanded clone.

v_gene: TRBV18
d_gene: TRBD2
abundance: few
j_gene: TRBJ2-7
CDR3aa: CASSTSGSWYEQYF
CDR3nt: TGTGCCAGCTCAACTAGCGGGAGCTGGTACGAGCAGTACTTC

v_gene: TRBV7-2
d_gene: NA
abundance: many
j_gene: TRBJ2-5
CDR3aa: CASQRGEVETQYF
CDR3nt: TGTGCCAGCCAACGAGGGGAAGTTGAGACCCAGTACTTC

v_gene: TRBV5-1
d_gene: NA
abundance: few
j_gene: TRBJ2-2
CDR3aa: CASSVRSLPFTGELFF
CDR3nt: TGCGCCAGCAGCGTAAGGAGTCTGCCCTTCACCGGGGAGCTGTTTTTT

v_gene: TRBV11-2
d_gene: NA
abundance: many
j_gene: TRBJ1-1
CDR3aa: CASRSPRRVEAFF
CDR3nt: TGTGCCAGCAGGTCCCCGCGGCGGGTGGAGGCTTTCTTT

v_gene: TRBV20-1
d_gene: TRBD2
abundance: few
j_gene: TRBJ2-1
CDR3aa: CSVSRALAGGREQFF
CDR3nt: TGCAGTGTTTCAAGGGCTCTAGCGGGAGGCAGGGAGCAGTTCTTC

v_gene: TRBV6-2/TRBV6-3
d_gene: TRBD2
abundance: NA
j_gene: TRBJ2-2
CDR3aa: CASTYFRTSGQAGELFF
CDR3nt: TGTGCCAGCACCTACTTCCGGACTAGCGGGCAGGCGGGGGAGCTGTTTTTT

v_gene: TRBV7-3
d_gene: NA
abundance: NA
j_gene: TRBJ2-1
CDR3aa: CASSPRLYNEQFF
CDR3nt: TGTGCCAGCAGCCCCCGACTCTACAATGAGCAGTTCTTC

v_gene: TRBV20-1
d_gene: NA
abundance: NA
j_gene: TRBJ2-7
CDR3aa: CSANPSRNKGTYEQYF
CDR3nt: TGCAGTGCCAACCCTTCCCGAAATAAGGGGACCTACGAGCAGTACTTC

v_gene: TRBV30
d_gene: TRBD1
abundance: many
j_gene: TRBJ2-2
CDR3aa: CACTRQGFTGELFF
CDR3nt: TGTGCCTGCACCCGACAGGGGTTCACCGGGGAGCTGTTTTTT

v_gene: TRBV10-3
d_gene: NA
abundance: NA
j_gene: TRBJ2-3
CDR3aa: CAIRPGYIPSDTQYF
CDR3nt: TGTGCCATCAGACCGGGATACATCCCCTCAGATACGCAGTATTTT

v_gene: TRBV2
d_gene: NA
abundance: NA
j_gene: TRBJ2-7
CDR3aa: CASTDGKDNFYEQYF
CDR3nt: TGTGCCAGCACTGACGGTAAGGACAACTTCTACGAGCAGTACTTC

v_gene: TRBV7-2
d_gene: TRBD2
abundance: many
j_gene: TRBJ2-1
CDR3aa: CASSLGEGARDYNEQFF
CDR3nt: TGTGCCAGCAGCTTAGGGGAGGGTGCAAGAGACTACAATGAGCAGTTCTTC

v_gene: TRBV25-1
d_gene: NA
abundance: many
j_gene: TRBJ2-5
CDR3aa: CASRETREWGETQYF
CDR3nt: TGTGCCAGCCGGGAAACGAGGGAGTGGGGAGAGACCCAGTACTTC

v_gene: TRBV6-2/TRBV6-3
d_gene: TRBD2
abundance: many
j_gene: TRBJ2-7
CDR3aa: CASSRRTSGHYEQYF
CDR3nt: TGTGCCAGCAGTCGCCGGACTAGCGGACACTACGAGCAGTACTTC

v_gene: TRBV7-3
d_gene: TRBD1
abundance: many
j_gene: TRBJ2-7
CDR3aa: CASSPNPGQGYEQYF
CDR3nt: TGTGCCAGCAGCCCTAATCCGGGACAGGGATACGAGCAGTACTTC

v_gene: TRBV9
d_gene: NA
abundance: NA
j_gene: TRBJ2-3
CDR3aa: CASSVVDLGYLIPQQYF
CDR3nt: TGTGCCAGCAGCGTAGTGGACCTCGGGTACCTAATCCCTCAGCAGTATTTT

v_gene: TRBV7-8
d_gene: TRBD2
abundance: many
j_gene: TRBJ2-7
CDR3aa: CASSSKRGLAGVDEQYF
CDR3nt: TGTGCCAGCAGTTCAAAACGGGGACTAGCGGGAGTTGACGAGCAGTACTTC

v_gene: TRBV25-1
d_gene: TRBD1
abundance: many
j_gene: TRBJ2-1
CDR3aa: CASSEWGGQGMSNEQFF
CDR3nt: TGTGCCAGCAGTGAATGGGGGGGACAGGGCATGAGTAATGAGCAGTTCTTC

v_gene: TRBV6-1
d_gene: NA
abundance: few
j_gene: TRBJ2-5
CDR3aa: CASSEAPRLSPYF
CDR3nt: TGTGCCAGCAGTGAAGCTCCCCGCCTTAGCCCGTACTTC

v_gene: TRBV20-1
d_gene: TRBD1
abundance: many
j_gene: TRBJ1-6
CDR3aa: CSAPRTGDRSPLHF
CDR3nt: TGCAGTGCACCCCGGACAGGGGACCGATCACCCCTCCACTTT

v_gene: TRBV27
d_gene: NA
abundance: NA
j_gene: TRBJ1-4
CDR3aa: CASSRDDQGEKLFF
CDR3nt: TGTGCCAGCAGTAGGGACGACCAGGGTGAAAAACTGTTTTTT

v_gene: TRBV12-3/TRBV12-4
d_gene: NA
abundance: NA
j_gene: TRBJ1-6
CDR3aa: CASGTDRRAYNSPLHF
CDR3nt: TGTGCCAGCGGCACAGACAGGCGAGCCTATAATTCACCCCTCCACTTT

v_gene: TRBV6-2/TRBV6-3
d_gene: NA
abundance: many
j_gene: TRBJ2-1
CDR3aa: CASSYHGVQQFF
CDR3nt: TGTGCCAGCAGTTACCACGGTGTTCAGCAGTTCTTC

v_gene: TRBV28
d_gene: TRBD2
abundance: many
j_gene: TRBJ2-1
CDR3aa: CASSPSSGTRDEQFF
CDR3nt: TGTGCCAGCAGTCCATCTAGCGGGACTCGGGATGAGCAGTTCTTC

v_gene: TRBV20-1
d_gene: NA
abundance: many
j_gene: TRBJ2-3
CDR3aa: CSAMAPQRSTDTQYF
CDR3nt: TGCAGTGCTATGGCCCCGCAGCGGAGCACAGATACGCAGTATTTT

v_gene: TRBV11-2
d_gene: TRBD1
abundance: few
j_gene: TRBJ2-6
CDR3aa: CASSLDFRTGGWSSGANVLTF
CDR3nt: TGTGCCAGCAGCTTAGATTTTCGGACAGGGGGCTGGAGCTCTGGGGCCAACGTCCTGACTTTC

v_gene: TRBV5-1
d_gene: TRBD2
abundance: NA
j_gene: TRBJ2-5
CDR3aa: CASSLSTSEQETQYF
CDR3nt: TGCGCCAGCAGCTTGTCGACTAGCGAGCAAGAGACCCAGTACTTC

v_gene: TRBV19
d_gene: NA
abundance: NA
j_gene: TRBJ1-5
CDR3aa: CASSIGGFGQPQHF
CDR3nt: TGTGCCAGTAGTATAGGGGGCTTCGGTCAGCCCCAGCATTTT

v_gene: TRBV7-9
d_gene: NA
abundance: many
j_gene: TRBJ1-1
CDR3aa: CASSLAPPGRYMNTEAFF
CDR3nt: TGTGCCAGCAGCTTAGCGCCCCCGGGACGTTATATGAACACTGAAGCTTTCTTT

v_gene: TRBV4-1
d_gene: NA
abundance: NA
j_gene: TRBJ1-3
CDR3aa: CASSQEAHFRGTGNTIYF
CDR3nt: TGCGCCAGCAGCCAAGAGGCTCATTTTCGGGGAACTGGAAACACCATATATTTT

v_gene: TRBV2
d_gene: TRBD1
abundance: many
j_gene: TRBJ1-4
CDR3aa: CASSEQGASNEKLFF
CDR3nt: TGTGCCAGCAGTGAACAGGGGGCATCAAATGAAAAACTGTTTTTT

v_gene: TRBV30
d_gene: NA
abundance: few
j_gene: TRBJ2-2
CDR3aa: CAWSKGGTGELFF
CDR3nt: TGTGCCTGGAGCAAGGGAGGAACCGGGGAGCTGTTTTTT

v_gene: TRBV29-1
d_gene: NA
abundance: many
j_gene: TRBJ2-5
CDR3aa: CSTDRLETQYF
CDR3nt: TGCAGCACAGACAGGTTGGAGACCCAGTACTTC

v_gene: TRBV2
d_gene: NA
abundance: few
j_gene: TRBJ2-5
CDR3aa: CASSELGETQYF
CDR3nt: TGTGCCAGCAGTGAATTAGGAGAGACCCAGTACTTC

v_gene: TRBV19
d_gene: NA
abundance: NA
j_gene: TRBJ1-1
CDR3aa: CASSWTRDTEAFF
CDR3nt: TGTGCCAGTAGCTGGACAAGGGACACTGAAGCTTTCTTT

v_gene: TRBV7-9
d_gene: NA
abundance: NA
j_gene: TRBJ2-3
CDR3aa: CASSSGVDTQYF
CDR3nt: TGTGCCAGCAGTTCGGGGGTGGATACGCAGTATTTT

v_gene: TRBV7-8
d_gene: NA
abundance: many
j_gene: TRBJ1-6
CDR3aa: CASSETETYNSPLHF
CDR3nt: TGTGCCAGCAGCGAGACAGAAACCTATAATTCACCCCTCCACTTT

v_gene: TRBV6-2/TRBV6-3
d_gene: TRBD1
abundance: many
j_gene: TRBJ1-1
CDR3aa: CASSTGGLNTEAFF
CDR3nt: TGTGCCAGCTCAACAGGGGGGCTGAACACTGAAGCTTTCTTT

v_gene: TRBV5-6
d_gene: NA
abundance: NA
j_gene: TRBJ1-4
CDR3aa: CASSLGGVDPTNEKLFF
CDR3nt: TGTGCCAGCAGCTTGGGAGGTGTGGACCCAACTAATGAAAAACTGTTTTTT

v_gene: TRBV15
d_gene: NA
abundance: few
j_gene: TRBJ2-2
CDR3aa: CATSSSYRVGGELFF
CDR3nt: TGTGCCACCAGCAGCTCATACAGGGTTGGCGGGGAGCTGTTTTTT

v_gene: TRBV11-1
d_gene: NA
abundance: many
j_gene: TRBJ1-2
CDR3aa: CASSPGPGRAYGYTF
CDR3nt: TGTGCCAGCAGCCCGGGGCCCGGGAGGGCCTATGGCTACACCTTC

v_gene: TRBV3-1
d_gene: NA
abundance: many
j_gene: TRBJ1-1
CDR3aa: CASRATGGRTEAFF
CDR3nt: TGTGCCAGCAGGGCGACAGGCGGACGCACTGAAGCTTTCTTT

v_gene: TRBV30
d_gene: NA
abundance: few
j_gene: TRBJ1-3
CDR3aa: CAWSVLKDTIYF
CDR3nt: TGTGCCTGGAGTGTATTAAAAGACACCATATATTTT

v_gene: TRBV6-1
d_gene: NA
abundance: many
j_gene: TRBJ1-2
CDR3aa: CASSEGGVGYGYTF
CDR3nt: TGTGCCAGCAGTGAAGGGGGAGTAGGCTATGGCTACACCTTC

v_gene: TRBV7-9
d_gene: NA
abundance: many
j_gene: TRBJ2-1
CDR3aa: CASSLEGAVYNEQFF
CDR3nt: TGTGCCAGCAGCTTAGAAGGGGCAGTCTACAATGAGCAGTTCTTC

v_gene: TRBV6-1
d_gene: TRBD2
abundance: few
j_gene: TRBJ2-7
CDR3aa: CASSQSSGDYYEQYF
CDR3nt: TGTGCCAGCAGTCAATCTAGCGGGGACTACTACGAGCAGTACTTC

v_gene: TRBV7-2
d_gene: TRBD1
abundance: few
j_gene: TRBJ2-7
CDR3aa: CASSMTGTGLYEQYF
CDR3nt: TGTGCCAGCAGCATGACCGGGACAGGGCTCTACGAGCAGTACTTC

v_gene: TRBV28
d_gene: NA
abundance: NA
j_gene: TRBJ2-1
CDR3aa: CASSSEEEGVYNEQFF
CDR3nt: TGTGCCAGCAGTTCTGAGGAGGAGGGGGTTTACAATGAGCAGTTCTTC